The 17 T cell receptor beta chains below come from one sample, sequenced in a study of blood T cell repertoires in COVID-19. Sequencing was performed with immunoSEQ multiplex PCR; in TCRdb, only in-frame clones are kept and a portion is missing. In the table there are approximately 52,000 clones, more than 90% of which are singletons. The sequenced sample consisted of peripheral blood. The receptors originated from a man in his fifties or sixties with active COVID-19.

The chain combines TRBV6-4 with TRBJ1-1; a possible D gene is TRBD1 (6 bases). Per the germline V gene, CDR1 is MRHNA and CDR2 is SNTAGT. The CDR3 contains 20 residues. Trimming removed 5 bases at V and 3 bases at J, with 31 bases between. The CDR3 protein is CASSTPLDRFRLYEDTEAFF. In DNA form, the CDR3 reads TGTGCCAGCAGTACACCGCTAGACAGGTTTCGGTTGTATGAGGACACTGAAGCTTTCTTT.

The genes are TRBV30 and TRBJ2-7, with D uncertain. In germline, CDR1 is GTSNPN, CDR2 SVGIG (reference sequence). This CDR3 has 13 residues. V was shortened by 4 bases and J by 5 bases, with 15 bases between the two germline ends. The CDR3 coding sequence is TGTGCCTGGAAGCCCAGGAAGGTAAACGAGCAGTACTTC. Its protein product is CAWKPRKVNEQYF.

The chain joins TRBV11-3 to TRBJ2-5; no reliable D call. V was clipped by 1 base and J by 0 bases, with 6 bases between them. Germline V CDR1 and CDR2: SGHNT, YENEEA. The CDR3 sequence is 14 residues long. The CDR3 DNA sequence: TGTGCCAGCAGCTTAGGGCCGAACCAAGAGACCCAGTACTTC. This gives the protein CASSLGPNQETQYF.

V and J are TRBV9 and TRBJ1-1, with D perhaps matching TRBD1 (5 bases). The CDR3 covers 12 residues. Per germline, CDR1 SGDLS and CDR2 YYNGEE. Trimming left V 3 bases short and J 7 bases short, with 10 bases between. For the CDR3, the DNA is TGTGCCAGCAGCGGGACACAACTTGAAGCTTTCTTT. Its translation is CASSGTQLEAFF. The full variable domain, rest sourced from reference TRBV9 and TRBJ1-1, is DSGVTQTPKHLITATGQRVTLRCSPRSGDLSVYWYQQSLDQGLQFLIQYYNGEERAKGNILERFSAQQFPDLHSELNLSSLELGDSALYFCASSGTQLEAFFGQGTRLTVV.

The chain uses TRBV19 and TRBJ1-1, with D possibly being TRBD1 (5 bases). This CDR3 is 13 amino acids long. Trimming took 5 bases from V and 6 from J, leaving 13 bases between them. Germline assignment: CDR1 LNHDA and CDR2 SQIVND (reference sequence). The CDR3 here is CASSVIGVAEAFF. The CDR3 bases are TGTGCCAGTAGTGTAATAGGGGTGGCTGAAGCTTTCTTT.

The chain couples TRBV3-1 (or the pseudogene TRBV3-2) to TRBJ1-4, with unresolved D. V lost 1 base to trimming and J lost 10 bases, with 10 bases between them. CDR1 and CDR2 from the germline V gene are LGHDT and YNNKEL (reference sequence). The CDR3 is made up of 13 amino acids. CDR3 in amino acids: CASSQGVEGKLFF. CDR3 nucleotide sequence: TGTGCCAGCAGCCAAGGGGTGGAGGGAAAACTGTTTTTT.

This clone was counted a single time. The chain employs TRBV15 and TRBJ2-2; D gene ambiguous. The germline V gene encodes CDR1 LNHNV and CDR2 YYDKDF (reference sequence). The germline V and J ends were trimmed by 4 bases and 1 base, with 4 bases remaining between them. The CDR3 length is 13 residues. Written as DNA, the CDR3 is TGTGCCACCAGCACCAAGAACACCGGGGAGCTGTTTTTT. Its translation: CATSTKNTGELFF.

The chain links TRBV7-9 to TRBJ2-1; unclear D gene. Germline V gene sequence: CDR1 SEHNR, CDR2 FQNEAQ (reference sequence). This CDR3 region has 14 residues. V was cut by 0 bases and J by 7 bases, with 10 bases left in between. The DNA of the CDR3 is TGTGCCAGCAGCTTAGCGTTGGCCTTTAATGAGCAGTTCTTC. Its translation: CASSLALAFNEQFF. Complete variable domain (other parts from reference TRBV7-9 and TRBJ2-1): DTGVSQNPRHKITKRGQNVTFRCDPISEHNRLYWYRQTLGQGPEFLTYFQNEAQLEKSRLLSDRFSAERPKGSFSTLEIQRTEQGDSAMYLCASSLALAFNEQFFGPGTRLTVL.

The chain combines TRBV5-8 with TRBJ2-5, with 8 bases lining up with TRBD1. The CDR3 sequence is 16 residues long. CDR1 and CDR2 (germline): SGHTS, YDEGEE. V dropped 2 bases and J dropped 7; count of bases not matched to a gene: 13. CDR3 sequence (DNA): TGTGCCAGCAGCTTACCCGGGACAGGCGCGCGGGGGACCCAGTACTTC. This gives the protein CASSLPGTGARGTQYF.

V and J are TRBV24-1 and TRBJ2-3, with TRBD2 matching over 9 bases. The CDR3 runs 15 residues. Germline values: CDR1 KGHDR, CDR2 SFDVKD. The V and J ends lost 5 bases and 2 bases, in that order; junction bases with no gene match: 4. The CDR3 spells CATSVERGATDTQYF. Written as DNA, the CDR3 is TGTGCCACCAGTGTGGAGCGGGGGGCCACAGATACGCAGTATTTT.

The CDR3 DNA follows: TGTGCCAGTACCCCAGCAGGGCGTAGAACCGCCGGGGAGCTGTTTTTT. Residues: CASTPAGRRTAGELFF. V and J are TRBV19 and TRBJ2-2, with D possibly matching TRBD1 (5 bases). The germline V gene encodes CDR1 LNHDA and CDR2 SQIVND (reference sequence). This CDR3 region has 16 residues. The V end was cut by 7 bases, the J end by 6 bases, with 21 bases between.

The rearrangement joins TRBV7-2 to TRBJ1-5, with D hard to call. This CDR3 has 15 residues. Germline CDR1 and CDR2: SGHTA and FQGNSA. The V end lost 1 base, the J end lost 0 bases, and 7 bases lay between the germline ends. In DNA form, the CDR3 reads TGTGCCAGCAGCTTAGGCCAGGCTAGCAATCAGCCCCAGCATTTT. Its protein is CASSLGQASNQPQHF.

The chain employs TRBV16 and TRBJ1-6; TRBD1 matches 7 bases. This CDR3 is 19 amino acids long. Germline-derived CDR1 and CDR2 are KGHSY and FQNENV. V was pared by 0 bases and J by 5 bases, with 13 bases of the junction left unmatched. Here the CDR3 reads CASSQSGQGVRADNSPLHF. The CDR3 bases are TGTGCCAGCAGCCAATCAGGCCAGGGGGTGAGAGCTGATAATTCACCCCTCCACTTT.

The chain recombines TRBV15 with TRBJ2-1, with 10 bases matching TRBD2. V was clipped by 3 bases and J by 6 bases; unmatched bases: 5. The CDR3 is 15 residues long. Germline V gene data show CDR1 as LNHNV and CDR2 as YYDKDF (reference sequence). The CDR3 coding sequence is TGTGCCACCAGCAGGAGCGGGGGGGCCTTCAATGAGCAGTTCTTC. Translating gives CATSRSGGAFNEQFF.

This chain links TRBV3-1 (or the pseudogene TRBV3-2) with TRBJ2-1; possibly TRBD2 for D (6 bases). Trimming took 2 bases from V and 0 from J, leaving 11 bases between them. Germline lookup yields CDR1 LGHDT and CDR2 YNNKEL (reference sequence). The CDR3 sequence is 16 residues long. As DNA, the CDR3 is TGTGCCAGCAGCCAACGCGGGGCCAGCTCCTACAATGAGCAGTTCTTC. Protein sequence: CASSQRGASSYNEQFF.

The chain employs TRBV5-6 and TRBJ1-1; D gene uncertain. This CDR3 spans 15 amino acids. V shed 1 base and J shed 1 base, with 11 bases lying between them. The germline V gene has CDR1 SGHDT and CDR2 YYEEEE. The CDR3, as DNA: TGTGCCAGCAGCTTGTTGTCGGTAGAGAACACTGAAGCTTTCTTT. Residues: CASSLLSVENTEAFF.

CDR3 in DNA: TGTGCCAGCAGTTTGGAGCGGGGGTACAATGAGCAGTTCTTC. Amino acids: CASSLERGYNEQFF. The J gene is TRBJ2-1, the V gene TRBV27, with 8 bases lining up with TRBD2. Germline CDR1 is MNHEY and CDR2 is SMNVEV (reference sequence). The CDR3 covers 14 residues. V gave up 3 bases and J gave up 4 bases; unmatched junction bases: 2.